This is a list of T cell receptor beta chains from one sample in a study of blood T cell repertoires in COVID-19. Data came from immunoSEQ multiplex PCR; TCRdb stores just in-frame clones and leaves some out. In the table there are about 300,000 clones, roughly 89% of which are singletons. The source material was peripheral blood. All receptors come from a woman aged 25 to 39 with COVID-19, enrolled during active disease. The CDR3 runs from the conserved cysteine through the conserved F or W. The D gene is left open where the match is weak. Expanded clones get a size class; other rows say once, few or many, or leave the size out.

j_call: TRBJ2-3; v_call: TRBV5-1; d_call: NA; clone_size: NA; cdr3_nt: TGCGCCAGCAGCTTCCGCGGGGGCGAGGATACGCAGTATTTT; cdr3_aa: CASSFRGGEDTQYF
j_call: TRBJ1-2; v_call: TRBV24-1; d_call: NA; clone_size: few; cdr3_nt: TGTGCCACCAGTGATCCGTCCAGGGACTATGGCTACACCTTC; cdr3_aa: CATSDPSRDYGYTF
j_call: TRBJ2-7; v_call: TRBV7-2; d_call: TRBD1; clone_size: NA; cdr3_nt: TGTGCCAGCAGCTTATACAGGGGAGAGAAGCAGTACTTC; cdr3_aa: CASSLYRGEKQYF
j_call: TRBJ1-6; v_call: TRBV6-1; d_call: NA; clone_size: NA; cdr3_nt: TGTGCCAGCAGTGAAATGGCAGGGAGGCATTCACCCCTCCACTTT; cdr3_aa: CASSEMAGRHSPLHF
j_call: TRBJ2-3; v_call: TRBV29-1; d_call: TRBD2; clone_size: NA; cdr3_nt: TGCAGCGTGGGGACTAGCGGGGGCACAGATACGCAGTATTTT; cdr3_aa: CSVGTSGGTDTQYF
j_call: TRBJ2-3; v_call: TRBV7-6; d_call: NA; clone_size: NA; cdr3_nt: TGTGCCAGCAGCCCTAGGGGGGAGGGCCAAGATACGCAGTATTTT; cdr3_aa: CASSPRGEGQDTQYF
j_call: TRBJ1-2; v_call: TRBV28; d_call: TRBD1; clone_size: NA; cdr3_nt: TGTGCCAGCAGCACCGGAGGACAGGGCTATGGCTACACCTTC; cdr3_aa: CASSTGGQGYGYTF
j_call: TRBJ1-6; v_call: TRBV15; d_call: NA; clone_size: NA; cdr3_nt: TGTGCCACCAGCAGAGGAACAGGTCGATATTCACCCCTCCACTTT; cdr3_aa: CATSRGTGRYSPLHF
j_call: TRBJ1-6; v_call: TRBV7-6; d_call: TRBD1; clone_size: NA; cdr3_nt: TGTGCCAGCAGCCTCAGCGGGACAGGGAGTGGTTCACCCCTCCACTTT; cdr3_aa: CASSLSGTGSGSPLHF
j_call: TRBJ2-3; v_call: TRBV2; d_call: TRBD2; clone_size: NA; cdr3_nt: TGTGCCGCCACTAGCGGAATTTCGCAGTATTTT; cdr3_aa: CAATSGISQYF
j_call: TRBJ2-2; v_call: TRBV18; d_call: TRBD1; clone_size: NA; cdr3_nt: TGTGCCAGCTCACCCAGCCGGACAGGGAACACCGGGGAGCTGTTTTTT; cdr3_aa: CASSPSRTGNTGELFF
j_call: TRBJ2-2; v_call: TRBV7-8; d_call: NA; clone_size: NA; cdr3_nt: TGTGCCAGCAGCTTACGGTGGGGGGCCGGGGAGCTGTTTTTT; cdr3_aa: CASSLRWGAGELFF
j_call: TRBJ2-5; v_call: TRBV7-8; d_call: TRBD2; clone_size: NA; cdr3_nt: TGTGCCAGCAGCTTAGAGTACTGGCGGGGGTACCAAGAGACCCAGTACTTC; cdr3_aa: CASSLEYWRGYQETQYF
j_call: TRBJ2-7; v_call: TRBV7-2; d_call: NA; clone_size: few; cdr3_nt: TGTGCCAGCACGCAACTCGGGGTAGCCTACGAGCAGTACTTC; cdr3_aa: CASTQLGVAYEQYF
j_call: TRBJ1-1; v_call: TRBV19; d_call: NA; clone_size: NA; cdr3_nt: TGTGCCAGTAGTCCCCTTAGCCACACTGAAGCTTTCTTT; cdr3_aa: CASSPLSHTEAFF
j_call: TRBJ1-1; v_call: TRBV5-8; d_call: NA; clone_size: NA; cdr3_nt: TGTGCCAGCAGCTTTGACCCGTACCAGGACACTGAAGCTTTCTTT; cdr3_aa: CASSFDPYQDTEAFF
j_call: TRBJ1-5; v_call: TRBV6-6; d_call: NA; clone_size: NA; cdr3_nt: TGTGCCAGCACCTATTCAGGTGTATGGAATCAGCCCCAGCATTTT; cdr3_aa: CASTYSGVWNQPQHF
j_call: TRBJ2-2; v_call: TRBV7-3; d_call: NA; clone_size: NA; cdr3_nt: TGTGCCAGCAGGAGACTCATAAACACCGGGGAGCTGTTTTTT; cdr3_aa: CASRRLINTGELFF
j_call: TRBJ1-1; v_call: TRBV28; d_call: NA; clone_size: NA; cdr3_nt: TGTGCCAGCAGTTTTGGAGGGGATGTCACTGAAGCTTTCTTT; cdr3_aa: CASSFGGDVTEAFF
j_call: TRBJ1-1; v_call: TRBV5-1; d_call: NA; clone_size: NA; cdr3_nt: TGCGCCAGCAGCTTGGGGATAGAGGGAGCTTTCTTT; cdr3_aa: CASSLGIEGAFF
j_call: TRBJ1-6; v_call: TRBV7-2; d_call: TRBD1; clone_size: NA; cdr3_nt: TGTGCCAGCAGCTCGGCCGGGACAGGGGGCTCTCCCCTCCACTTT; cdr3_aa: CASSSAGTGGSPLHF
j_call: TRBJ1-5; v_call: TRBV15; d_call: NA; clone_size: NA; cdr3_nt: TGTGCCACCAGCAGGACTCGAGGGACCCAGCATTTT; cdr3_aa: CATSRTRGTQHF
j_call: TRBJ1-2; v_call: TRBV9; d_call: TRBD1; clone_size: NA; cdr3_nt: TGTGCCAGCAGCTCATACAGGGGGCTGCATGGCTACACCTTC; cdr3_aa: CASSSYRGLHGYTF
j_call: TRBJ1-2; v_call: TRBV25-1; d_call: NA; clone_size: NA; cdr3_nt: TGTGCCAGCAGTGAATCGACAGGAAGGTACTATGGCTACACCTTC; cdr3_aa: CASSESTGRYYGYTF
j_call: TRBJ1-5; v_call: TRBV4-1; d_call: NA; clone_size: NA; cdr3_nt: TGCGCCAGCAGCCAAGACCCGGACACGATGGTTTTTGAGCCCCAGCATTTT; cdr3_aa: CASSQDPDTMVFEPQHF
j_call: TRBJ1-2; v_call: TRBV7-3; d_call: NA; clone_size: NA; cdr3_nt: TGTGCCAGCAGCTTAAGAGGAGGGGACTATGGCTACACCTTC; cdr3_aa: CASSLRGGDYGYTF
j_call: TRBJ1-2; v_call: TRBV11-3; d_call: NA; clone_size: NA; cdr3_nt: TGTGCCAGCAGCTTAGTGGGGGGGCGAAACGACACCTTC; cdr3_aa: CASSLVGGRNDTF
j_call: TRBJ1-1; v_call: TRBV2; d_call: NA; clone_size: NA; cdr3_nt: TGTGCCAGCAGTGAGTTTGAGGCAGGGGTCACTGAAGCTTTCTTT; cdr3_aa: CASSEFEAGVTEAFF
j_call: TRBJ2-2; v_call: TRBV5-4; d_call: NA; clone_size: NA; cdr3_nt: TGTGCCAGCAGCTTGGCCCCGGGGACCGGGGAGCTGTTTTTT; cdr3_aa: CASSLAPGTGELFF
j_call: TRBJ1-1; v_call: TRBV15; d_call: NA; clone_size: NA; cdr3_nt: TGTGCCACCAGCAGAGTCGGCAGGGGCCGGGGCACTGAAGCTTTCTTT; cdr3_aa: CATSRVGRGRGTEAFF
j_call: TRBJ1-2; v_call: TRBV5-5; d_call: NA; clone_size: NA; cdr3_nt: TGTGCCAGCAGCCCCTCGATAAGGACTGACTATGGCTACACCTTC; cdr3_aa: CASSPSIRTDYGYTF
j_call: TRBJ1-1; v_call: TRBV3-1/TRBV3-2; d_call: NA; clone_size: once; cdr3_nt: TGTGCCAGCAGTCCTGGGCTTGGGGGGGCGCCTGAAGCTTTCTTT; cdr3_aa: CASSPGLGGAPEAFF
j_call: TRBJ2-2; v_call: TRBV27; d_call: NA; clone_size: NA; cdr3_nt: TGTGCCAGCAGTTTAGGGACACCTACCGGGGAGCTGTTTTTT; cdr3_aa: CASSLGTPTGELFF
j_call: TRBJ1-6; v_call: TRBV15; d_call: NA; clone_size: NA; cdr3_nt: TGTGCCACCAGCAGAGCGGGGAGGGGTTCACCCCTCCACTTT; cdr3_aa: CATSRAGRGSPLHF
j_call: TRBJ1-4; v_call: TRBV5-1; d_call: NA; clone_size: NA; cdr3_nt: TGCGCCAGCAGCCCCGGGAGGAATGAAAAACTGTTTTTT; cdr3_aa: CASSPGRNEKLFF
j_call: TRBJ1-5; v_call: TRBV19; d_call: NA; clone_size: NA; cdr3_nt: TGTGCCAGTAGTATAGTTTCCGGTCAGCCCCAGCATTTT; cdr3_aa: CASSIVSGQPQHF
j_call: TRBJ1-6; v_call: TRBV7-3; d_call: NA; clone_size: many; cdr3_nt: TGTGCCAGCAGCTTAGGGCCGAGCTATAATTCACCCCTCCACTTT; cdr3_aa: CASSLGPSYNSPLHF
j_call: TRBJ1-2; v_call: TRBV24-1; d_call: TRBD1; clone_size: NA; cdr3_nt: TGTGCCACCACCGGGACAGAGCTCTATGGCTACACCTTC; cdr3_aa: CATTGTELYGYTF
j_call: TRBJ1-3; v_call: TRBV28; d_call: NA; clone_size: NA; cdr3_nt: TGTGCCAGCAGTGGGGGGTGGTCTGGAAACACCATATATTTT; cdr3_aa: CASSGGWSGNTIYF
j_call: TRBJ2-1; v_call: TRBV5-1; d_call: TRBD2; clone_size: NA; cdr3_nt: TGCGCCAGCAGCTTGGTTGGCGGGGGGGCCGACAATGAGCAGTTCTTC; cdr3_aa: CASSLVGGGADNEQFF
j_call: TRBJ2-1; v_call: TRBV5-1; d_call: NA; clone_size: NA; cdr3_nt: TGCGCCAGCAGCTTGGAAGGGTGGGGGCGGAATGAGCAGTTCTTC; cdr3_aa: CASSLEGWGRNEQFF
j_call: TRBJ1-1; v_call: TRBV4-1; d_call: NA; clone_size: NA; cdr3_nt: TGCGCCAGCAGCCAGGGGGCCGGCACTGAAGCTTTCTTT; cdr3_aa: CASSQGAGTEAFF
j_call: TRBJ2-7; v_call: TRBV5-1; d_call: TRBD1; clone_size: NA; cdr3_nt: TGCGCCAGCAGCTTGGCCAGGGGGCTCGAGCAGTACTTC; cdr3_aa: CASSLARGLEQYF
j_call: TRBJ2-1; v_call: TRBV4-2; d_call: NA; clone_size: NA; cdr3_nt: TGTGCCAGCAGCCAAGATCGGATCGGGGATGAGCAGTTCTTC; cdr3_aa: CASSQDRIGDEQFF
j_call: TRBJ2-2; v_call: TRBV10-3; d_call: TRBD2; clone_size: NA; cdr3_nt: TGTGCCATCAGGCAGGGACTAGCGGGGGGGGAATCCACCGGGGAGCTGTTTTTT; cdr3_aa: CAIRQGLAGGESTGELFF
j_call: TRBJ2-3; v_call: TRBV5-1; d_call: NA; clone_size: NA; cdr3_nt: TGCGCCAGCAGCTTGGGGGTCGGGATCCTGAATACGCAGTATTTT; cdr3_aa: CASSLGVGILNTQYF
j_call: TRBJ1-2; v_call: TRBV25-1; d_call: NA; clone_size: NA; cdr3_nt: TGTGCCAGCAGTGAATCCGCCAGTCCCTCCTATGGCTACACCTTC; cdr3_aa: CASSESASPSYGYTF
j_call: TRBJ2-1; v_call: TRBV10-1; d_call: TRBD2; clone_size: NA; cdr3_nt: TGCGCCAGCAGTGAGTTGCGGCTAGCGGGGGAGAATGAGCAGTTCTTC; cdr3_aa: CASSELRLAGENEQFF
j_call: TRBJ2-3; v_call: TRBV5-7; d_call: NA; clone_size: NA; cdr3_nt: TGTGCCAGCAGCTTGGGACTAACCACAGATACGCAGTATTTT; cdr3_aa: CASSLGLTTDTQYF
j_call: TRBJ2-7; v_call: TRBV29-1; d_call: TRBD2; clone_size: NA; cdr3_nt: TGCAGCGTTCTTGGGGGGGCCTACGAGCAGTACTTC; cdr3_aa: CSVLGGAYEQYF
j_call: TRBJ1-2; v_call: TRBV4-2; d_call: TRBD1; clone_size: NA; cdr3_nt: TGTGCCAGCAGCCAAGATGCCCAGGGGGGTGGCTACACCTTC; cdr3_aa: CASSQDAQGGGYTF
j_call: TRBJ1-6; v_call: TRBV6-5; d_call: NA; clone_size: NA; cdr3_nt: TGTGCCAGCAGTTTACGTTTTACGGTAGATTCACCCCTCCACTTT; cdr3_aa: CASSLRFTVDSPLHF
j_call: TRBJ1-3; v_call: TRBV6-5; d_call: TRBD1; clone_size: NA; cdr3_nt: TGTGCCAGCAGTTTAGACAGGGTTTCCGGAAACACCATATATTTT; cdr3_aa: CASSLDRVSGNTIYF